This passage covers 27 T cell receptor beta chains from one sample sequenced in a study of shared clonotypes between healthy human individuals. Method: immunoSEQ multiplex PCR; TCRdb's copy keeps in-frame clones and lacks some. The sample lists about 2.1 million clones, roughly 95% occurring once. It was CD45RO-negative cells, positively selected for CCR7, that made up naive CD8 cells, with terminally differentiated effector memory CD45RA+ cells excluded. The source material was naive CD8+ T cells from PBMCs. These receptors were taken from a man between 18 and 35 years old in good health. Some clones in this sample may be carry-over from other donors' samples.

This chain uses TRBV7-2 with TRBJ2-1; perhaps TRBD1 as D (6 bases). V was shortened by 2 bases and J by 7 bases, with 21 bases between the two germline ends. The germline gives CDR1 SGHTA, CDR2 FQGNSA. This CDR3 contains 17 residues. The CDR3 spells CASSLSFFRTALNEQFF. The CDR3 nucleotides are TGTGCCAGCAGCTTATCTTTTTTCCGGACAGCCTTAAATGAGCAGTTCTTC.

The J gene is TRBJ1-4, the V gene TRBV9; 8 positions agree with TRBD1. The CDR3 contains 15 residues. Trimming removed 3 bases from V and 7 bases from J; junction bases left unmatched: 8. The germline CDR1 and CDR2 sequences are SGDLS and YYNGEE. CDR3: CASSADTGGGEKLFF. CDR3 DNA: TGTGCCAGCAGCGCCGATACAGGGGGTGGTGAAAAACTGTTTTTT.

The chain joins TRBV30 to TRBJ2-1; 9 nucleotides match TRBD1. Looked up from germline, CDR1 is GTSNPN and CDR2 is SVGIG (reference sequence). With V trimmed by 8 bases and J by 8 bases, 10 bases remained unmatched. This CDR3 has 13 residues. The CDR3 reads CAAGQGYGDEQFF. The CDR3 DNA reads TGTGCCGCCGGACAGGGGTACGGGGATGAGCAGTTCTTC.

In DNA, the CDR3 is TGTGCCAGCAGTTTAGACAGGTATAGCAATCAGCCCCAGCATTTT. Protein: CASSLDRYSNQPQHF. The chain employs TRBV28 and TRBJ1-5, with D perhaps TRBD1 (6 bases). Deletions cut 2 bases from V and 0 bases from J, with 8 bases between. CDR1 and CDR2 from the germline V gene are MDHEN and SYDVKM. The CDR3 is 15 amino acids.

The V gene is TRBV7-8, the J gene TRBJ2-5; 8 bases align to TRBD2. Germline values: CDR1 SGHVS, CDR2 FQNEAQ. J lost 7 bases, V lost 3 bases, and 4 bases had no gene match. The CDR3 runs to 13 residues. The CDR3 region is CASSFGRDWTQYF. Here the CDR3 DNA reads TGTGCCAGCAGCTTCGGGAGGGACTGGACCCAGTACTTC.

The chain combines TRBV7-9 with TRBJ2-7; the match to TRBD2 covers 8 bases. The CDR3 covers 14 residues. The J segment lost 5 bases and the V segment lost 5 bases, leaving 8 bases of the junction unmatched. Germline assignment: CDR1 SEHNR and CDR2 FQNEAQ (reference sequence). This chain's CDR3 is CASSPQGRGDEQYF. DNA for the CDR3: TGTGCCAGCAGCCCCCAAGGGCGGGGGGACGAGCAGTACTTC.

The chain uses TRBV6-6 and TRBJ1-2; weak D call: TRBD1 (5 bases). Trimming left V 0 bases short and J 0 bases short, with 8 bases between. CDR1 and CDR2 (germline): MNHNY, SVGAGI (reference sequence). This CDR3 contains 15 residues. DNA of the CDR3: TGTGCCAGCAGTTACTCGGGCAGGGCTAACTATGGCTACACCTTC. Its translation: CASSYSGRANYGYTF.

The chain joins TRBV5-6 to TRBJ1-1; 9 bases agree with TRBD1. Trimming at V came to 2 bases and at J to 6 bases, leaving 5 bases not matched to a gene. CDR1 and CDR2 from the germline V gene are SGHDT and YYEEEE. The CDR3 length is 14 residues. CDR3 bases: TGTGCCAGCAGCTTAACAGGGGGCGCCCCTGAAGCTTTCTTT. This encodes CASSLTGGAPEAFF.

The chain links TRBV7-3 to TRBJ2-1; no clear D gene. CDR1 and CDR2 from the germline V gene are SGHTA and FQGTGA. CDR3 length equals 13 residues. V gave up 5 bases and J gave up 5 bases, with 10 bases separating them. The CDR3 reads CASSPGRNNEQFF. The CDR3 DNA reads as TGTGCCAGCAGCCCCGGGCGCAACAATGAGCAGTTCTTC.

Comments on this clone: The same CDR3 arises from other DNA sequences in this sample as well. The V call is TRBV7-9, the J call TRBJ2-5; maybe TRBD1 (7 bases). This CDR3 has 13 residues. V lost 5 bases to trimming and J lost 5 bases, with 12 bases between them. Germline assignment: CDR1 SEHNR and CDR2 FQNEAQ (reference sequence). The DNA for the CDR3 is TGTGCCAGCAGCGCAGGGGGGAGGGAGACCCAGTACTTC. Encoded protein: CASSAGGRETQYF.

V is TRBV5-4 and J is TRBJ2-7; either TRBD1 or TRBD2 may fit D (5 bases each). CDR1 SGHNT and CDR2 YYREEE come from the germline V gene (reference sequence). CDR3 length: 12 residues. V dropped 4 bases and J dropped 5 bases, with 10 bases sitting between them. The CDR3 protein is CASSERGDEQYF. The CDR3 coding sequence is TGTGCCAGCAGCGAGAGGGGAGACGAGCAGTACTTC.

The chain uses TRBV19 and TRBJ2-1; 8 nucleotides agree with TRBD2. J lost 2 bases, V lost 6 bases, and 15 bases had no gene match. Germline assignment: CDR1 LNHDA and CDR2 SQIVND (reference sequence). This CDR3 has 18 amino acids. CDR3 nucleotides: TGTGCCAGTAGAGACCTAGCGGGCACAACCTTCACCTACAATGAGCAGTTCTTC. Translated, it gives CASRDLAGTTFTYNEQFF.

The chain links TRBV5-6 to TRBJ2-2; 10 bases align to TRBD1. J lost 0 bases, V lost 5 bases, and 4 bases had no gene match. The germline CDR1 and CDR2 sequences are SGHDT and YYEEEE. There are 16 residues in the CDR3. The CDR3 reads CASSRGTGANTGELFF. In DNA, the CDR3 is TGTGCCAGCAGTCGGGGGACAGGGGCGAACACCGGGGAGCTGTTTTTT.

J is TRBJ2-1 and V is TRBV6-5, with TRBD2 identical over 7 bases. The CDR3 contains 15 residues. The J segment lost 3 bases and the V segment lost 0 bases, leaving 2 bases of the junction unmatched. Germline-derived CDR1 and CDR2 are MNHEY and SVGAGI. CDR3 residues: CASSYSSGNYNEQFF. CDR3 sequence (DNA): TGTGCCAGCAGTTACTCGAGCGGGAACTACAATGAGCAGTTCTTC.

The V call is TRBV7-6, the J call TRBJ2-2; D gene unclear. Germline V gene data show CDR1 as SGHVS and CDR2 as FNYEAQ. Trimming took 3 bases from V and 6 from J, leaving 8 bases between them. This CDR3 has 13 residues. This CDR3 reads CASSFAIAGELFF. As DNA, the CDR3 is TGTGCCAGCAGCTTCGCGATAGCCGGGGAGCTGTTTTTT.

CDR3 sequence: CATQGVLFLNTEAFF. The CDR3 nucleotides read TGTGCCACCCAGGGGGTCCTTTTTCTGAACACTGAAGCTTTCTTT. This rearrangement joins TRBV10-3 to TRBJ1-1; 7 bases are shared with TRBD1. Losses at the gene ends were 10 bases for V and 0 bases for J; bases not matched to a gene: 11. This CDR3 contains 15 residues. CDR1 is ENHRY, CDR2 SYGVKD, per germline.

The chain has TRBV10-2 and TRBJ2-5; 7 nucleotides align to TRBD2. The CDR3 has 17 residues. The V gene's germline CDR1 is WSHSY and CDR2 SAAADI. J gave up 3 bases and V 2 bases, and 12 bases lay outside the gene matches. CDR3 protein: CASSEILAGLAEETQYF. CDR3 in DNA: TGCGCCAGCAGTGAGATCCTCGCCGGGCTAGCGGAAGAGACCCAGTACTTC.

V is TRBV11-1 and J is TRBJ2-3; TRBD2 matches 11 bases. The CDR3 spans 17 residues. The V gene's germline CDR1 is SGHAT and CDR2 FQDESV (reference sequence). The V segment lost 5 bases and the J segment 0 bases; nucleotides outside the gene matches: 7. CDR3 bases: TGTGCCAGCAGCCCACGGTGGACTAGCGGGAGCACAGATACGCAGTATTTT. This translates into CASSPRWTSGSTDTQYF.

This chain uses TRBV6-4 with TRBJ1-4; D gene ambiguous. This CDR3 is built from 12 residues. Germline loops: CDR1 MRHNA, CDR2 SNTAGT. Trimming took 3 bases from V and 8 from J, leaving 7 bases between them. The DNA of the CDR3 is TGTGCCAGCAGTGAAGACCAAGAAAAACTGTTTTTT. As protein: CASSEDQEKLFF.

This clone appeared once. V is TRBV29-1 and J is TRBJ2-7; D ambiguous. From germline, CDR1 is SQVTM and CDR2 ANQGSEA. The ends were cut back, 6 bases at V and 7 bases at J, with 16 bases in the middle. CDR3 length: 12 amino acids. In DNA, the CDR3 is TGCAGCGTCAGGTTCGGGTTCGAGGAGCAGTACTTC. Translated, it gives CSVRFGFEEQYF.

The J gene is TRBJ2-2, the V gene TRBV9, with 11 bases matching TRBD1. The ends lost 4 bases at V and 6 bases at J; junction bases unmatched: 11. Per the germline V gene, CDR1 is SGDLS and CDR2 is YYNGEE. CDR3 size: 17 residues. The CDR3 bases are TGTGCCAGCAGCCCACGGACAGGGGGCGCCTCCCCCGGGGAGCTGTTTTTT. It encodes CASSPRTGGASPGELFF.

A word on this clone: This sample also contains other DNA sequences that code for the same CDR3. This chain links TRBV30 with TRBJ2-3; D is undetermined. CDR3 size: 14 residues. Trimming left V 0 bases short and J 2 bases short, with 9 bases between. CDR1 is GTSNPN, CDR2 SVGIG, per germline (reference sequence). The CDR3 region has the DNA TGTGCCTGGAGTGTAGGGTTAGTCACAGATACGCAGTATTTT. Amino acids: CAWSVGLVTDTQYF.

This chain joins TRBV6-6 and TRBJ1-1; 7 bases fit TRBD1. The germline gives CDR1 MNHNY, CDR2 SVGAGI (reference sequence). The ends lost 6 bases at V and 5 bases at J; junction bases unmatched: 12. This CDR3 spans 15 amino acids. CDR3 nucleotides: TGTGCCAGCAGCCTCCTCGACAGGGTGTGGACTGAAGCTTTCTTT. As protein: CASSLLDRVWTEAFF.

In the case of this clone: Other DNA sequences from this sample encode an identical CDR3 as well. This chain uses TRBV29-1 with TRBJ2-7; the D gene is possibly TRBD2 (6 bases). The CDR3 extends over 15 amino acids. Trimming cost V 4 bases and J 1 base, with 17 bases left between them. Germline lookup yields CDR1 SQVTM and CDR2 ANQGSEA. In nucleotides, the CDR3 is TGCAGCGTTGGAGGAGGGGTGGTCCCTTCCTACGAGCAGTACTTC. Protein sequence: CSVGGGVVPSYEQYF.

The chain uses TRBV28 and TRBJ1-2, with unresolved D. The V end lost 2 bases, the J end lost 2 bases, and 15 bases lay between the germline ends. The CDR3 extends over 16 amino acids. Looked up from germline, CDR1 is MDHEN and CDR2 is SYDVKM. As DNA, the CDR3 is TGTGCCAGCAGTTTAGGGCCAGAAACGATAAACTATGGCTACACCTTC. It yields the protein CASSLGPETINYGYTF.

V usage is TRBV28 and J usage is TRBJ1-2, with 12 bases aligning to TRBD1. Trimming removed 5 bases from V and 7 bases from J; junction bases left unmatched: 5. CDR1 is MDHEN and CDR2 is SYDVKM in the germline V gene. This CDR3 is built from 14 residues. The CDR3 bases are TGTGCCAGCAGTCGGGACAGGGGGCCTGTTGGCTACACCTTC. The encoded protein is CASSRDRGPVGYTF.

The chain couples TRBV7-9 to TRBJ1-3; D unresolved. This CDR3 is built from 17 residues. V lost 0 bases and J 2 bases, leaving 14 bases between the germline ends. From germline, CDR1 is SEHNR and CDR2 FQNEAQ (reference sequence). CDR3 coding DNA: TGTGCCAGCAGCTTAGCGTCCGAGGGCCCCACTGGAAACACCATATATTTT. Protein product: CASSLASEGPTGNTIYF. Full variable domain (missing parts from reference TRBV7-9 and TRBJ1-3): DTGVSQNPRHKITKRGQNVTFRCDPISEHNRLYWYRQTLGQGPEFLTYFQNEAQLEKSRLLSDRFSAERPKGSFSTLEIQRTEQGDSAMYLCASSLASEGPTGNTIYFGEGSWLTVV.